The 26 T cell receptor beta chains below all came from one sample that was sequenced in a study of T cell responses to AZD1222 COVID-19 vaccine. Method: immunoSEQ multiplex PCR; TCRdb's copy keeps in-frame clones and lacks some. The sample includes roughly 120,000 clones, about 90% of them seen just once. The specimen comprised peripheral blood, sampled 28 days after the second AZD1222 dose. The receptors were gathered from an adult who received the AZD1222 COVID-19 vaccine.

The CDR3 bases are TGTGTTGTGGGGACCCTGAAAGAGACCCAGTACTTC. Residues: CVVGTLKETQYF. The chain employs TRBV2 and TRBJ2-5, with D perhaps matching TRBD1 or TRBD2 (5 bases each). Per germline, CDR1 SNHLY and CDR2 FYNNEI. The CDR3 runs to 12 residues.

The genes are TRBV10-3 and TRBJ1-6, with D possibly being TRBD1 (5 bases). The CDR3 spans 15 residues. CDR1 and CDR2 (germline): ENHRY, SYGVKD. V was shortened by 0 bases and J by 10 bases, with 13 bases between the two germline ends. The CDR3 DNA sequence: TGTGCCATCAGTGAGTCGTACGGGGGTGAGTCACCCCTCCACTTT. Encoded protein: CAISESYGGESPLHF.

The chain is built from TRBV9 and TRBJ2-5; D is possibly TRBD1 (6 bases). CDR3 size: 15 residues. CDR1 and CDR2 from the germline V gene are SGDLS and YYNGEE. V lost 1 base, J lost 1 base, and 11 bases lay in between. The CDR3 DNA reads as TGTGCCAGCAGCGTACAGGGGAGAACCCAAGAGACCCAGTACTTC. It translates to CASSVQGRTQETQYF.

This chain links TRBV24-1 with TRBJ1-2; D gene uncertain. Looked up from germline, CDR1 is KGHDR and CDR2 is SFDVKD. The CDR3 length is 12 residues. The V gene lost 1 base and the J gene lost 4 bases, with 3 bases spanning the gap. The CDR3 sequence is CATSDFSYGYTF. The CDR3 region has the DNA TGTGCCACCAGTGATTTTTCCTATGGCTACACCTTC.

This clone was observed a handful of times. The V and J genes are TRBV23-1 and TRBJ1-2; 8 bases match TRBD1. TRBV23-1 is sorted into the ORF group, with uncertain function. Germline trimming cut 5 bases from V and 3 bases from J; bases unmatched to any gene: 8. The CDR3 is made up of 15 amino acids. In nucleotides, the CDR3 is TGCGCCAGCAGTTTTCCCCTACAGGGGGACTATGGCTACACCTTC. Translation gives CASSFPLQGDYGYTF.

V is TRBV4-1 and J is TRBJ2-1; perhaps TRBD1 as D (8 bases). The CDR3 is made up of 16 amino acids. Germline V lookup: CDR1 MGHRA, CDR2 YSYEKL. Trimming removed 0 bases at V and 7 bases at J, with 16 bases between. The CDR3 loop is CASSQDFYRGGNEQFF. CDR3 nucleotides: TGCGCCAGCAGCCAAGATTTCTACAGGGGGGGGAATGAGCAGTTCTTC.

The CDR3 is CSVGIGGGATLSGNTIYF. The CDR3 DNA sequence: TGCAGCGTTGGTATAGGTGGGGGGGCTACCCTCTCTGGAAACACCATATATTTT. V gene TRBV29-1 combines with J gene TRBJ1-3; D might be TRBD1 (6 bases). V dropped 4 bases and J dropped 0 bases, with 22 bases sitting between them. This CDR3 region has 18 residues. Germline V gives CDR1 SQVTM, CDR2 ANQGSEA.

The chain combines TRBV27 with TRBJ1-4; 10 bases match TRBD1. The CDR3 has 14 residues. Trimming cost V 8 bases and J 7 bases; bases outside gene matches: 7. Germline V gene sequence: CDR1 MNHEY, CDR2 SMNVEV (reference sequence). CDR3 coding DNA: TGTGCCAGCTTCCGGGACAGGGGAATTGAAAAACTGTTTTTT. It yields the protein CASFRDRGIEKLFF.

The J gene is TRBJ1-2, the V gene TRBV15; no definite D call. Germline V lookup: CDR1 LNHNV, CDR2 YYDKDF (reference sequence). Trimming cost V 10 bases and J 8 bases, with 23 bases left between them. There are 14 residues in the CDR3. The CDR3 is CANEKQCQLWGYTF. The CDR3 DNA sequence: TGTGCCAACGAAAAACAGTGCCAACTATGGGGCTACACCTTC.

The chain joins TRBV4-2 to TRBJ1-5; 7 nucleotides agree with TRBD1. V lost 1 base and J lost 2; bases outside the gene matches: 2. This CDR3 comprises 15 residues. Germline V gives CDR1 LGHNA, CDR2 YNFKEQ. The CDR3 region is CASSQGRGRNQPQHF. For the CDR3, the DNA is TGTGCCAGCAGCCAAGGAAGGGGGCGCAATCAGCCCCAGCATTTT.

In this sample, this clone turned up once. This sequence joins TRBV5-1 and TRBJ2-1; D is ambiguous. Looked up from germline, CDR1 is SGHRS and CDR2 is YFSETQ. The V gene lost 2 bases and the J gene lost 0 bases, with 3 bases spanning the gap. This CDR3 has 13 residues. Here the CDR3 reads CASSFGSYNEQFF. CDR3 DNA: TGCGCCAGCAGCTTTGGCTCCTACAATGAGCAGTTCTTC.

The rearrangement joins TRBV30 to TRBJ2-1; 10 nucleotides align to TRBD2. Germline loops: CDR1 GTSNPN, CDR2 SVGIG (reference sequence). The CDR3 is 15 residues long. The junction had 8 bases not matched to a gene; V was cut back by 1 base and J by 8 bases. CDR3: CAWSALAGGGDEQFF. In DNA, the CDR3 is TGTGCCTGGAGTGCCTTAGCGGGAGGTGGGGATGAGCAGTTCTTC.

The gene calls are TRBV28 and TRBJ1-2; possibly TRBD1 for D (6 bases). The CDR3 has 15 residues. With 6 bases removed from V and 4 bases from J, the gap between germline ends came to 18 bases. Germline V lookup: CDR1 MDHEN, CDR2 SYDVKM. CDR3 DNA: TGTGCCAGCAGCATGGGACACTACAATTTCTATGGCTACACCTTC. Its translation: CASSMGHYNFYGYTF.

This clone was counted a single time. V and J are TRBV5-4 and TRBJ2-1; 12 bases agree with TRBD2. This CDR3 contains 15 residues. Trimming removed 4 bases from V and 7 bases from J; junction bases left unmatched: 6. CDR1 is SGHNT and CDR2 is YYREEE in the germline V gene (reference sequence). The CDR3 is CASSDPGTSGNEQFF. In DNA, the CDR3 is TGTGCCAGCAGCGATCCCGGGACTAGCGGGAATGAGCAGTTCTTC.

This chain links TRBV3-1 (or the pseudogene TRBV3-2) with TRBJ2-1; D is undetermined. This CDR3 spans 15 amino acids. Looked up from germline, CDR1 is LGHDT and CDR2 is YNNKEL (reference sequence). Trimming stripped 2 bases from V and 12 bases from J, with 20 bases between. The CDR3 DNA follows: TGTGCCAGCAGCCAATATATGTTATCCCCGTCGTGGCAGTTCTTC. This encodes CASSQYMLSPSWQFF.

The V and J genes are TRBV27 and TRBJ2-2; D is unresolved. V was clipped by 4 bases and J by 6 bases, with 12 bases between them. CDR3 length: 14 residues. Germline CDR1 MNHEY, CDR2 SMNVEV (reference sequence). In DNA form, the CDR3 reads TGTGCCAGCAGTTCCGACTGGGGTGCCGGGGAGCTGTTTTTT. Residues: CASSSDWGAGELFF.

This rearrangement joins TRBV5-4 to TRBJ1-1, with unresolved D. Germline loops: CDR1 SGHNT, CDR2 YYREEE (reference sequence). V was trimmed by 1 base and J by 1 base, leaving 8 bases between them. This CDR3 region has 14 residues. The CDR3 loop reads CASSLKAGNTEAFF. The CDR3 DNA sequence: TGTGCCAGCAGCTTGAAGGCGGGGAACACTGAAGCTTTCTTT.

The chain has TRBV6-5 and TRBJ1-6, with D unclear. The CDR3 runs to 14 residues. V was cut by 5 bases and J by 8 bases, with 13 bases left in between. CDR1 and CDR2 from the germline V gene are MNHEY and SVGAGI. The CDR3 loop reads CASSRNYDDSPLHF. The CDR3 bases are TGTGCCAGCAGTCGGAACTACGATGATTCACCCCTCCACTTT.

The CDR3 loop is CASSDWNGDRHEQFF. In DNA form, the CDR3 reads TGTGCCAGCAGCGACTGGAACGGGGACCGACATGAGCAGTTCTTC. The rearrangement joins TRBV9 to TRBJ2-1; D tentatively reads TRBD1 or TRBD2 (5 bases each). CDR1 SGDLS and CDR2 YYNGEE come from the germline V gene. V was pared by 3 bases and J by 8 bases, with 18 bases between. This CDR3 contains 15 residues.

The chain couples TRBV5-1 to TRBJ2-1; no definite D call. The V end was cut by 4 bases, the J end by 2 bases, with 13 bases between. Per germline, CDR1 SGHRS and CDR2 YFSETQ. This CDR3 comprises 15 residues. The CDR3 is CASSPGESPYNEQFF. The CDR3 DNA reads TGCGCCAGCAGCCCAGGAGAGTCGCCCTACAATGAGCAGTTCTTC.

This chain joins TRBV27 and TRBJ2-7; tentatively, D is TRBD2 (5 bases). Germline lookup yields CDR1 MNHEY and CDR2 SMNVEV (reference sequence). The CDR3 runs to 14 residues. V was clipped by 6 bases and J by 2 bases, with 14 bases between them. The CDR3 protein is CASSPLGLTYEQYF. The CDR3 DNA is TGTGCCAGCAGCCCCCTAGGACTTACCTACGAGCAGTACTTC.

This clone was seen a single time. The gene calls are TRBV6-5 and TRBJ1-6; D is uncertain. Trimming pared 7 bases from V and 10 bases from J, leaving 11 bases between. The CDR3 spans 12 residues. The germline gives CDR1 MNHEY, CDR2 SVGAGI. The CDR3 loop reads CASTRPDSPLHF. In DNA, the CDR3 is TGTGCCAGCACCCGGCCAGACTCACCCCTCCACTTT.

This chain joins TRBV9 and TRBJ1-3; D is undetermined. V was shortened by 3 bases and J by 1 base, with 8 bases between the two germline ends. The CDR3 sequence is 14 residues long. Germline CDR1 reads SGDLS; CDR2 reads YYNGEE. In nucleotides, the CDR3 is TGTGCCAGCAGCGCAGAGTGGTCTGGAAACACCATATATTTT. As protein: CASSAEWSGNTIYF.

The rearrangement links TRBV7-9 to TRBJ1-1; unclear D gene. V lost 5 bases and J 3 bases, leaving 7 bases between the germline ends. Germline V CDR1 and CDR2: SEHNR, FQNEAQ (reference sequence). The CDR3 covers 12 residues. The CDR3 DNA is TGTGCCAGCAGCCGACGCGACACTGAAGCTTTCTTT. It codes for CASSRRDTEAFF. Filled out from reference TRBV7-9 and TRBJ1-1, the complete variable domain reads DTGVSQNPRHKITKRGQNVTFRCDPISEHNRLYWYRQTLGQGPEFLTYFQNEAQLEKSRLLSDRFSAERPKGSFSTLEIQRTEQGDSAMYLCASSRRDTEAFFGQGTRLTVV.

The chain uses TRBV7-2 and TRBJ2-1; 13 nucleotides agree with TRBD2. With V trimmed by 1 base and J by 7 bases, 1 base remained unmatched. The CDR3 totals 15 residues. Germline CDR1 is SGHTA and CDR2 is FQGNSA. The CDR3 here is CASSLETSGRNEQFF. Written as DNA, the CDR3 is TGTGCCAGCAGCTTAGAGACTAGCGGGAGGAATGAGCAGTTCTTC.

V usage is TRBV18 and J usage is TRBJ1-4; TRBD1 is a possible D gene (6 bases). Deletions cut 4 bases from V and 0 bases from J, with 6 bases between. The CDR3 is 14 residues long. Germline V gives CDR1 KGHSH, CDR2 LQKENI. The CDR3 sequence: CASSQGATNEKLFF. In DNA form, the CDR3 reads TGTGCCAGCTCACAGGGGGCAACTAATGAAAAACTGTTTTTT. Full variable domain (remainder filled in from reference TRBV18 and TRBJ1-4): NAGVMQNPRHLVRRRGQEARLRCSPMKGHSHVYWYRQLPEEGLKFMVYLQKENIIDESGMPKERFSAEFPKEGPSILRIQQVVRGDSAAYFCASSQGATNEKLFFGSGTQLSVL.